One TCR beta chain is described in this entry. The sample originates from a study of blood T cell repertoires in COVID-19. Study background: Samples came from the United States, Italy and Spain, spanning acute and convalescent COVID-19. Sources were T cells, B-cell-depleted T cells, or PBMCs; the material itself was cDNA or gDNA.

Measured with immunoSEQ multiplex PCR; TCRdb has only the in-frame clones, and not every one. Of roughly 68,000 clones detected, approximately 88% appear once; the ten largest clones hold approximately 8.8%. From germline, CDR1 is SGHTA and CDR2 FQGNSA. The CDR3 runs to 16 residues. V lost 1 base and J lost 3, with 13 bases in between. The V gene is TRBV7-2, the J gene TRBJ1-3; D remains ambiguous. The material sequenced was peripheral blood. The receptor was isolated from a man aged 45 to 65 with active COVID-19. This chain's CDR3 is CASSLEPASGGNTIYF. In DNA form, the CDR3 reads TGTGCCAGCAGCTTAGAACCAGCTTCGGGTGGAAACACCATATATTTT.